These 30 T cell receptor beta chains share one sample of origin, sequenced in a study of control samples from healthy donors and cancer patients (dated by TCRdb to 2018 to 2021). Library preparation was by the immunoSEQ multiplex PCR assay. TCRdb provides this immuneACCESS table in a form limited to in-frame rearrangements. Some clones are lacking; in checked studies, under half of them reflect an unresolved V gene, and why the rest are absent is not known. Across this sample there are around 50,000 clones, with about nine tenths seen only once. In total, the top ten clones hold around 1.6% of the sample. What was sequenced was PBMCs. The receptors were gathered from a man between 40 and 49 years old with colorectal cancer.

There are a few counts of this clone. The chain is built from TRBV4-3 and TRBJ2-2; possibly TRBD2 for D (5 bases). V lost 3 bases to trimming and J lost 0 bases, with 11 bases between them. The CDR3 totals 16 residues. Germline assignment: CDR1 LGHNA and CDR2 YSLEER. CDR3 loop: CASSQDPLANTGELFF. The CDR3 DNA reads TGCGCCAGCAGCCAGGACCCACTAGCGAACACCGGGGAGCTGTTTTTT.

The chain couples TRBV11-2 to TRBJ2-2; D not certain. CDR1 SGHAT and CDR2 FQNNGV come from the germline V gene. The CDR3 runs to 13 residues. Trimming cost V 4 bases and J 11 bases, with 14 bases left between them. The CDR3 sequence is CASSSRPHQELFF. DNA for the CDR3: TGTGCCAGCAGCTCCCGACCACACCAAGAGCTGTTTTTT.

V and J are TRBV9 and TRBJ2-2; 7 positions match TRBD1. Trimming took 5 bases from V and 3 from J; bases not matched to a gene: 7. The CDR3 sequence is 15 residues long. CDR1 is SGDLS, CDR2 YYNGEE, per germline. This CDR3 reads CASRLAGTDTGELFF. For the CDR3, the DNA is TGTGCCAGCAGACTCGCCGGGACAGACACCGGGGAGCTGTTTTTT.

The CDR3 reads CASSESKIYNEQFF. CDR3 nucleotides: TGTGCCAGCAGTGAATCTAAAATCTACAATGAGCAGTTCTTC. This chain connects TRBV25-1 to TRBJ2-1; no clear D gene. Germline-derived CDR1 and CDR2 are MGHDK and SYGVNS. Between the trimmed V and J ends, which lost 1 base and 3 bases, there was a span of 7 bases. The CDR3 extends over 14 amino acids.

V gene TRBV5-6 combines with J gene TRBJ2-7; 8 bases match TRBD1. The length of the CDR3 is 14 residues. The ends lost 1 base at V and 11 bases at J; junction bases unmatched: 11. Germline V lookup: CDR1 SGHDT, CDR2 YYEEEE. CDR3 region: CASSLTWTGPSEYF. CDR3 nucleotide sequence: TGTGCCAGCAGCTTGACGTGGACAGGGCCCTCGGAGTACTTC.

This clone was picked up one time. This chain's CDR3 is CASSLPRGVDYGYTF. The CDR3 DNA is TGTGCCAGCAGCTTACCCCGGGGGGTAGACTATGGCTACACCTTC. The chain recombines TRBV5-6 with TRBJ1-2, with D perhaps matching TRBD1 (5 bases). CDR1 is SGHDT, CDR2 YYEEEE, per germline. There are 15 residues in the CDR3. V was clipped by 2 bases and J by 3 bases, with 14 bases between them. The full variable domain, completed using reference TRBV5-6 and TRBJ1-2, is DAGVTQSPTHLIKTRGQQVTLRCSPKSGHDTVSWYQQALGQGPQFIFQYYEEEERQRGNFPDRFSGHQFPNYSSELNVNALLLGDSALYLCASSLPRGVDYGYTFGSGTRLTVV.

This sequence joins TRBV12-3 or TRBV12-4 and TRBJ1-2; D not certain. V lost 2 bases and J 5 bases, leaving 6 bases between the germline ends. The CDR3 spans 12 residues. CDR3 in amino acids: CASSLRAYGYTF. The CDR3 region has the DNA TGTGCCAGCAGTTTAAGGGCATATGGCTACACCTTC.

This clone was counted once. The chain uses TRBV3-1 (or the pseudogene TRBV3-2) and TRBJ2-1; 10 bases are a match to TRBD1. The junction had 6 bases not matched to a gene; V was cut back by 1 base and J by 9 bases. CDR3 length: 15 residues. Germline V gives CDR1 LGHDT, CDR2 YNNKEL (reference sequence). CDR3 coding DNA: TGTGCCAGCAGCCAAGCGGACAGGGGGGTTCGTGAGCAGTTCTTC. Amino acid sequence: CASSQADRGVREQFF.

The chain carries TRBV10-3 and TRBJ2-1, with D maybe TRBD2 (5 bases). From germline, CDR1 is ENHRY and CDR2 SYGVKD. There are 14 residues in the CDR3. The V end was cut by 8 bases, the J end by 1 base, with 12 bases between. The CDR3 sequence: CAILEGSSYNEQFF. Written as DNA, the CDR3 is TGTGCCATCCTCGAGGGCTCTTCCTACAATGAGCAGTTCTTC.

The rearrangement uses TRBV19 and TRBJ1-2, with no clear D. V lost 4 bases, J lost 2 bases, and 11 bases lay in between. Germline CDR1 and CDR2: LNHDA and SQIVND (reference sequence). The length of the CDR3 is 14 residues. The CDR3 coding sequence is TGTGCCAGTAGTACCTGGACGGAGAACTATGGCTACACCTTC. This sequence encodes CASSTWTENYGYTF.

The genes are TRBV6-2 or TRBV6-3 and TRBJ2-3; maybe TRBD2 (6 bases). V was pared by 2 bases and J by 9 bases, with 18 bases between. The germline CDR1 and CDR2 sequences are MNHEY and SVGEGT. The CDR3 has 15 residues. The CDR3 loop reads CASSYTRDFERTQYF. As DNA, the CDR3 is TGTGCCAGCAGTTACACCAGGGACTTCGAAAGGACGCAGTATTTT.

The J gene is TRBJ2-7, the V gene TRBV5-4, with TRBD2 as a possible D gene (5 bases). V gave up 2 bases and J gave up 1 base, with 10 bases separating them. The CDR3 runs to 14 residues. The germline V gene encodes CDR1 SGHNT and CDR2 YYREEE (reference sequence). This CDR3 is CASSFRTGSYEQYF. CDR3 nucleotides: TGTGCCAGCAGCTTCAGGACGGGGTCCTACGAGCAGTACTTC.

The chain employs TRBV18 and TRBJ2-1, with a weak D call TRBD1 (6 bases). The germline CDR1 and CDR2 sequences are KGHSH and LQKENI. The CDR3 totals 13 residues. V lost 6 bases, J lost 7 bases, and 13 bases lay in between. CDR3 protein: CASSQDRQNEQFF. CDR3 coding DNA: TGTGCCAGCTCGCAGGACAGACAAAATGAGCAGTTCTTC.

The rearrangement joins TRBV7-3 to TRBJ2-5; D is unresolved. This CDR3 has 13 amino acids. CDR1 SGHTA and CDR2 FQGTGA come from the germline V gene. Trimming cost V 5 bases and J 1 base, with 8 bases left between them. CDR3 in amino acids: CASSPGSQETQYF. The DNA for the CDR3 is TGTGCCAGCAGCCCCGGGTCCCAAGAGACCCAGTACTTC.

The chain uses TRBV21-1 and TRBJ2-5; the table's D call, TRBD2, was not checked against the DNA. TRBV21-1 corresponds to a pseudogene. This CDR3 has 17 residues. CDR3 coding DNA: TGTGCCAGCAGCCCCCCCCTCTGGAGGACTAGAGGGGAGACCCAGTACTTC. Residues: CASSPPLWRTRGETQYF.

With regard to this clone: The junction does not match germline at one end; this may be a read error. The chain has TRBV7-7 and TRBJ2-3; possibly TRBD2 for D (6 bases). The CDR3 covers 15 residues. Germline CDR1 reads SSHAT; CDR2 reads FNYEAQ (reference sequence). CDR3 sequence (DNA): TGTGCTAGCAGCTTATCGGTAGCGGAGACAGATACGCAGTATTTT. Protein sequence: CASSLSVAETDTQYF.

The chain combines TRBV24-1 with TRBJ2-3; D remains ambiguous. With 1 base removed from V and 5 bases from J, the gap between germline ends came to 9 bases. Germline V CDR1 and CDR2: KGHDR, SFDVKD. The CDR3 totals 14 residues. The CDR3 here is CATSDFPKGDTQYF. The CDR3 DNA is TGTGCCACCAGTGATTTCCCCAAGGGAGATACGCAGTATTTT.

The V call is TRBV3-1 (or the pseudogene TRBV3-2), the J call TRBJ2-3; 13 bases agree with TRBD2. The V and J ends lost 3 bases and 2 bases, in that order; junction bases with no gene match: 14. This CDR3 is 20 amino acids long. The V gene's germline CDR1 is LGHDT and CDR2 YNNKEL (reference sequence). For the CDR3, the DNA is TGTGCCAGCAGCCAGATTACACCGGGACTAGCGGGGTTTTTCACAGATACGCAGTATTTT. Protein sequence: CASSQITPGLAGFFTDTQYF.

J is TRBJ2-2 and V is TRBV4-1; D call uncertain. CDR3 length equals 16 residues. The germline V gene has CDR1 MGHRA and CDR2 YSYEKL. The ends were cut back, 4 bases at V and 1 base at J, with 13 bases in the middle. CDR3 residues: CASSLSGSGNTGELFF. In DNA, the CDR3 is TGCGCCAGCAGCCTATCAGGCTCAGGGAACACCGGGGAGCTGTTTTTT.

This chain joins TRBV5-4 and TRBJ2-7, with a tentative D call TRBD1 (6 bases). From germline, CDR1 is SGHNT and CDR2 YYREEE (reference sequence). The CDR3 runs to 14 residues. V lost 3 bases to trimming and J lost 2 bases, with 12 bases between them. CDR3 coding DNA: TGTGCCAGCAGCTCCGGGACACTTGCCTACGAGCAGTACTTC. Amino acid sequence: CASSSGTLAYEQYF.

There are a few counts of this clone. The rearrangement links TRBV10-3 to TRBJ2-3; no definite D call. The CDR3 totals 15 residues. The germline V and J ends were trimmed by 0 bases and 2 bases, with 9 bases remaining between them. Germline V gene lookup returns CDR1 ENHRY and CDR2 SYGVKD. In nucleotides, the CDR3 is TGTGCCATCAGTGAGTCTACCGACTCCACAGATACGCAGTATTTT. It specifies CAISESTDSTDTQYF.

For this clone: Other DNA sequences within the sample encode an identical CDR3. The chain carries TRBV5-1 and TRBJ2-5; 8 positions agree with TRBD2. The CDR3 has 16 residues. The V gene end was trimmed by 7 bases and the J gene end by 5 bases; junction bases not matched to a gene: 16. CDR1 and CDR2 (germline): SGHRS, YFSETQ. CDR3 protein: CASSPGGAGGGETQYF. Written as DNA, the CDR3 is TGCGCCAGCTCCCCCGGCGGGGCGGGAGGTGGGGAGACCCAGTACTTC.

The gene calls are TRBV6-1 and TRBJ2-1; D remains unclear. The germline V gene encodes CDR1 MNHNS and CDR2 SASEGT. CDR3 length: 11 residues. Trimming stripped 3 bases from V and 5 bases from J, with 2 bases between. The CDR3 nucleotides are TGTGCCAGCAGTGATAACAATGAGCAGTTCTTC. It yields the protein CASSDNNEQFF.

The CDR3 protein is CASKQGFQPQHF. The CDR3 DNA is TGTGCCAGCAAACAGGGATTTCAGCCCCAGCATTTT. V gene TRBV27 combines with J gene TRBJ1-5, with D perhaps TRBD1 (6 bases). This CDR3 has 12 residues. V lost 7 bases and J 6 bases, leaving 10 bases between the germline ends. From germline, CDR1 is MNHEY and CDR2 SMNVEV (reference sequence).

This rearrangement joins TRBV9 to TRBJ2-7; 12 positions agree with TRBD2. Germline V gene sequence: CDR1 SGDLS, CDR2 YYNGEE. CDR3 length: 17 amino acids. V shed 3 bases, J shed 0 bases, and the junction held 7 bases outside the gene matches. The CDR3 sequence: CASSALGLAGPSYEQYF. The CDR3 DNA reads TGTGCCAGCAGCGCACTCGGACTAGCGGGACCCTCCTACGAGCAGTACTTC.

This chain joins TRBV7-9 and TRBJ2-1; D is uncertain. Trimming took 5 bases from V and 3 from J, leaving 11 bases between them. The CDR3 totals 14 residues. The germline CDR1 and CDR2 sequences are SEHNR and FQNEAQ (reference sequence). CDR3 protein: CASSPPDRYNEQFF. For the CDR3, the DNA is TGTGCCAGCAGCCCCCCGGACCGCTACAATGAGCAGTTCTTC.

The chain carries TRBV11-2 and TRBJ1-3; TRBD1 aligns across 7 bases. V lost 4 bases and J lost 0; bases outside the gene matches: 6. Germline V gene data show CDR1 as SGHAT and CDR2 as FQNNGV. The CDR3 length is 16 residues. For the CDR3, the DNA is TGTGCCAGCAGCTGGACGGGACAGTTCTCTGGAAACACCATATATTTT. It specifies CASSWTGQFSGNTIYF. The full variable domain, rest sourced from reference TRBV11-2 and TRBJ1-3, is EAGVAQSPRYKIIEKRQSVAFWCNPISGHATLYWYQQILGQGPKLLIQFQNNGVVDDSQLPKDRFSAERLKGVDSTLKIQPAKLEDSAVYLCASSWTGQFSGNTIYFGEGSWLTVV.

The V call is TRBV12-3 or TRBV12-4, the J call TRBJ1-2; D remains unclear. The CDR3 has 13 amino acids. Between the trimmed V and J ends, which lost 2 bases and 4 bases, there was a span of 8 bases. This CDR3 reads CASSLWVSYGYTF. The CDR3 nucleotides are TGTGCCAGCAGTTTATGGGTTTCCTATGGCTACACCTTC.

The chain recombines TRBV6-5 with TRBJ1-6; 9 bases line up with TRBD1. The CDR3 consists of 15 residues. Looked up from germline, CDR1 is MNHEY and CDR2 is SVGAGI. V was clipped by 2 bases and J by 7 bases; unmatched bases: 3. The CDR3 nucleotides read TGTGCCAGCAGTTACCACAGGGGGCTCAATTCACCCCTCCACTTT. It specifies CASSYHRGLNSPLHF.

The CDR3, as DNA: TGTGCCATCAGTGAGGCGACAACTAATGAAAAACTGTTTTTT. This translates into CAISEATTNEKLFF. The chain employs TRBV10-3 and TRBJ1-4; no reliable D call. Germline assignment: CDR1 ENHRY and CDR2 SYGVKD. V dropped 2 bases and J dropped 0 bases, with 4 bases sitting between them. This CDR3 has 14 amino acids.